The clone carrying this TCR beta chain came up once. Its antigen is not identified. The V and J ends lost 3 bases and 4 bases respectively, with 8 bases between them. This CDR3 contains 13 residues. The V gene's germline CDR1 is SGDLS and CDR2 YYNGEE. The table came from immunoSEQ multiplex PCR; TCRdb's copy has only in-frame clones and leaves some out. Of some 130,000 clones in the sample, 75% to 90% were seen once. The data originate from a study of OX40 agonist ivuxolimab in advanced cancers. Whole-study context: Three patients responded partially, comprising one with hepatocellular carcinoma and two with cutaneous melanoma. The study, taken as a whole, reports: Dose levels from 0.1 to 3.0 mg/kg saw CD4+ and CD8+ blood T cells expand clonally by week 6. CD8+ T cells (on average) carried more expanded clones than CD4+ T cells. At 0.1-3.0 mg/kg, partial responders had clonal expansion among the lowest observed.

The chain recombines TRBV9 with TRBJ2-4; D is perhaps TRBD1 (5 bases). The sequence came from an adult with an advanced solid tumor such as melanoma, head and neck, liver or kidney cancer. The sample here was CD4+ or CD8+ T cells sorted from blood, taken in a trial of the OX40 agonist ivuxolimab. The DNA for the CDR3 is TGTGCCAGCAGCGCTGACAGTAAAAACATTCAGTACTTC. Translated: CASSADSKNIQYF. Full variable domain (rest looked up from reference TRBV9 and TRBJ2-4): DSGVTQTPKHLITATGQRVTLRCSPRSGDLSVYWYQQSLDQGLQFLIQYYNGEERAKGNILERFSAQQFPDLHSELNLSSLELGDSALYFCASSADSKNIQYFGAGTRLSVL.